Below, 13 T cell receptor beta chains from the same sample are listed, as sequenced in a study of blood T cell repertoires in COVID-19. Repertoires were generated with immunoSEQ multiplex PCR, while TCRdb's copy carries only in-frame clones and drops some. Of some 260,000 clones listed, 75% to 90% were seen once; the top ten hold about 6.9%. The specimen was PBMCs or T cells enriched from blood (not recorded which). These receptor sequences come from a young woman with acute COVID-19.

This clone was counted only a few times. The chain joins TRBV6-5 to TRBJ2-1, with D maybe TRBD2 (6 bases). Germline V gene sequence: CDR1 MNHEY, CDR2 SVGAGI. The CDR3 sequence is 13 residues long. Deletions cut 0 bases from V and 10 bases from J, with 10 bases between. The DNA for the CDR3 is TGTGCCAGCAGTTACTCGGGGGGTGGCGAGCAGTTCTTC. It is translated as CASSYSGGGEQFF.

The chain recombines TRBV25-1 with TRBJ2-7, with 7 bases that match TRBD1. From germline, CDR1 is MGHDK and CDR2 SYGVNS. Trimming removed 5 bases from V and 1 base from J; junction bases left unmatched: 2. This CDR3 has 13 residues. The CDR3 protein is CASSRDSSYEQYF. CDR3 in DNA: TGTGCCAGCAGTAGGGACAGTTCCTACGAGCAGTACTTC.

The count of this clone is one. This sequence joins TRBV27 and TRBJ2-7; 7 bases are shared with TRBD2. The V segment lost 5 bases and the J segment 9 bases; nucleotides outside the gene matches: 7. The germline V gene encodes CDR1 MNHEY and CDR2 SMNVEV (reference sequence). The CDR3 runs to 12 residues. The CDR3 sequence: CASSPGPGGQYF. In DNA form, the CDR3 reads TGTGCCAGCAGTCCAGGGCCGGGGGGGCAGTACTTC.

This clone has ten or more counts. The gene calls are TRBV7-9 and TRBJ2-7; 14 bases map to TRBD2. CDR1 is SEHNR, CDR2 FQNEAQ, per germline (reference sequence). CDR3 length equals 16 residues. V was clipped by 6 bases and J by 5 bases; unmatched bases: 9. DNA of the CDR3: TGTGCCAGCAGTCTTTGGGGACTAGCGGGAGACAACGAGCAGTACTTC. This gives the protein CASSLWGLAGDNEQYF.

The chain recombines TRBV28 with TRBJ2-1; 8 bases are a match to TRBD2. Trimming removed 5 bases from V and 3 bases from J; junction bases left unmatched: 3. Germline assignment: CDR1 MDHEN and CDR2 SYDVKM. The CDR3 sequence is 14 residues long. CDR3 region: CASSSGGFYNEQFF. For the CDR3, the DNA is TGTGCCAGCAGTAGCGGGGGATTCTACAATGAGCAGTTCTTC. The whole variable domain, filled in from reference TRBV28 and TRBJ2-1, reads DVKVTQSSRYLVKRTGEKVFLECVQDMDHENMFWYRQDPGLGLRLIYFSYDVKMKEKGDIPEGYSVSREKKERFSLILESASTNQTSMYLCASSSGGFYNEQFFGPGTRLTVL.

V usage is TRBV5-1 and J usage is TRBJ1-2; D ambiguous. Deletions cut 5 bases from V and 4 bases from J, with 15 bases between. The CDR3 covers 14 residues. CDR1 and CDR2 (germline): SGHRS, YFSETQ. The DNA of the CDR3 is TGCGCCAGCAGTCGGGAGCGGGGTAGCTATGGCTACACCTTC. Amino acids: CASSRERGSYGYTF.

This sequence joins TRBV6-1 and TRBJ1-3; 7 nucleotides agree with TRBD1. This CDR3 spans 16 amino acids. V gave up 3 bases and J gave up 0 bases; unmatched junction bases: 5. Germline assignment: CDR1 MNHNS and CDR2 SASEGT. The CDR3 DNA reads as TGTGCCAGCAGTGATCAGGGGGATTTCTCTGGAAACACCATATATTTT. Protein: CASSDQGDFSGNTIYF.

The chain recombines TRBV2 with TRBJ2-7, with 9 bases that match TRBD1. This CDR3 has 14 amino acids. The ends lost 4 bases at V and 5 bases at J; junction bases unmatched: 6. Germline lookup yields CDR1 SNHLY and CDR2 FYNNEI. The CDR3 loop is CASSVRDRGDEQYF. The CDR3 DNA follows: TGTGCCAGCAGTGTGAGAGACAGGGGGGACGAGCAGTACTTC.

J is TRBJ2-1 and V is TRBV7-8, with D tentatively TRBD2 (6 bases). The CDR3 has 14 residues. The germline gives CDR1 SGHVS, CDR2 FQNEAQ. V was shortened by 2 bases and J by 7 bases, with 12 bases between the two germline ends. The CDR3: CASSLRLARNEQFF. In DNA, the CDR3 is TGTGCCAGCAGCTTAAGGCTAGCGCGGAATGAGCAGTTCTTC.

This chain uses TRBV3-1 (or the pseudogene TRBV3-2) with TRBJ1-3; 7 bases are a match to TRBD1. There are 12 residues in the CDR3. Germline V gives CDR1 LGHDT, CDR2 YNNKEL (reference sequence). V lost 4 bases to trimming and J lost 8 bases; unmatched junction nucleotides: 2. The CDR3 spells CASSRQGDTIYF. The CDR3 nucleotides are TGTGCCAGCAGCCGACAGGGTGACACCATATATTTT.

The chain carries TRBV19 and TRBJ1-2, with D possibly being TRBD1 (5 bases). There are 13 residues in the CDR3. V lost 5 bases to trimming and J lost 6 bases, with 13 bases between them. CDR1 and CDR2 (germline): LNHDA, SQIVND (reference sequence). The CDR3 region has the DNA TGTGCCAGTAGTTCCGGGACTTTCGATGGCTACACCTTC. It translates to CASSSGTFDGYTF.

This clone turned up a few times. V and J are TRBV2 and TRBJ1-5; the match to TRBD1 covers 7 bases. The germline CDR1 and CDR2 sequences are SNHLY and FYNNEI. Unmatched junction bases numbered 7, after V lost 7 bases and J lost 4 bases. There are 14 residues in the CDR3. CDR3 DNA sequence: TGTGCCAGCACGTCGACAGGGCCTAATCAGCCCCAGCATTTT. Residues: CASTSTGPNQPQHF.

The rearrangement links TRBV5-6 to TRBJ2-7; possible D gene TRBD1, 6 bases. Per the germline V gene, CDR1 is SGHDT and CDR2 is YYEEEE. This CDR3 is 15 amino acids long. The ends were cut back, 3 bases at V and 4 bases at J, with 17 bases in the middle. Written as DNA, the CDR3 is TGTGCCAGCAGCTCGGCTGACAGGCTTCAGTACGAGCAGTACTTC. Protein: CASSSADRLQYEQYF.